One sample yielded the 20 T cell receptor beta chains listed below, sequenced in a study of vaccination effects on CD4 cells after COVID-19. This table comes from immunoSEQ multiplex PCR, and its TCRdb copy is limited to in-frame clones, with some not included. The sample yields about 29,000 clones, about 74% seen once. Antigen specificity for these receptors is unknown. Antigen-specific CD4+ T cell clonotypes were called by their expansion after viral peptide-pool culture in ViraFEST. Culture lasted 10 days before CD4+ T cell isolation. BNT162b2 vaccine or mRNA-1273 vaccine was given to participants in two doses. Sample: CD4+ T cells from PBMCs cultured with HCoV-OC43 spike peptides, taken after COVID-19 vaccination. Subset denoted: HCoV-OC43 spike overlapping peptide pool stimulation. The receptors derive from a human donor who received a COVID-19 vaccine.

The chain joins TRBV6-5 to TRBJ2-7; D is unclear. The CDR3 runs 14 residues. Germline V gene data show CDR1 as MNHEY and CDR2 as SVGAGI. Deletions cut 10 bases from V and 3 bases from J, with 19 bases between. CDR3 sequence reads: CAIQHPRLFYEQYF. The CDR3 DNA reads TGTGCCATCCAGCATCCAAGGCTATTCTACGAGCAGTACTTC.

This clone has only one observation. The V and J genes are TRBV2 and TRBJ2-3; D possibly corresponds to TRBD1 (6 bases). The CDR3 covers 15 residues. V was cut by 8 bases and J by 7 bases, with 22 bases left in between. Germline loops: CDR1 SNHLY, CDR2 FYNNEI. The DNA for the CDR3 is TGTGCCAGCGGGGGCGCCGGGCCGGCCGCTAATACGCAGTATTTT. Translated: CASGGAGPAANTQYF. The full variable domain, its missing parts supplied by reference TRBV2 and TRBJ2-3, is EPEVTQTPSHQVTQMGQEVILRCVPISNHLYFYWYRQILGQKVEFLVSFYNNEISEKSEIFDDQFSVERPDGSNFTLKIRSTKLEDSAMYFCASGGAGPAANTQYFGPGTRLTVL.

The rearrangement joins TRBV27 to TRBJ1-4; tentative D call: TRBD1 (6 bases). Germline V gives CDR1 MNHEY, CDR2 SMNVEV (reference sequence). V was pared by 2 bases and J by 1 base, with 23 bases between. The CDR3 spans 20 residues. CDR3 sequence reads: CASSLTPPQDRTGTNEKLFF. The CDR3 nucleotides are TGTGCCAGCAGTTTAACCCCTCCCCAGGACAGAACTGGAACTAATGAAAAACTGTTTTTT. Full variable domain (rest looked up from reference TRBV27 and TRBJ1-4): EAQVTQNPRYLITVTGKKLTVTCSQNMNHEYMSWYRQDPGLGLRQIYYSMNVEVTDKGDVPEGYKVSRKEKRNFPLILESPSPNQTSLYFCASSLTPPQDRTGTNEKLFFGSGTQLSVL.

The rearrangement uses TRBV5-4 and TRBJ1-2; D ambiguous. Germline-derived CDR1 and CDR2 are SGHNT and YYREEE (reference sequence). Deletions cut 5 bases from V and 8 bases from J, with 13 bases between. The CDR3 covers 12 residues. The CDR3 DNA is TGTGCCAGCAGTATGTCCCAACGGGGCTACACCTTC. Its translation: CASSMSQRGYTF.

This chain connects TRBV25-1 to TRBJ1-6; TRBD1 aligns across 9 bases. V was clipped by 8 bases and J by 8 bases; unmatched bases: 10. The CDR3 runs to 15 residues. Per germline, CDR1 MGHDK and CDR2 SYGVNS. This CDR3 reads CASGPPGQGYSPLHF. The CDR3 nucleotides are TGTGCCAGCGGACCACCGGGACAGGGTTATTCACCCCTCCACTTT.

The V call is TRBV6-5, the J call TRBJ2-7; D not resolved. Trimming removed 0 bases from V and 7 bases from J, with 16 bases in between. From germline, CDR1 is MNHEY and CDR2 SVGAGI. The CDR3 extends over 15 amino acids. CDR3 nucleotides: TGTGCCAGCAGTTACTCGATAATCCCAGTCTGGGAGCAGTACTTC. This codes for CASSYSIIPVWEQYF.

The table lists this clone with a few counts. The chain has TRBV5-4 and TRBJ2-2; TRBD2 matches 7 bases. V gave up 0 bases and J gave up 1 base; unmatched junction bases: 3. Germline loops: CDR1 SGHNT, CDR2 YYREEE (reference sequence). The CDR3 covers 16 residues. The CDR3 DNA reads as TGTGCCAGCAGCTTGGCGTCTAGCGGGAACACCGGGGAGCTGTTTTTT. Encoded protein: CASSLASSGNTGELFF.

The chain combines TRBV6-5 with TRBJ2-3; no clear D gene. Between the trimmed V and J ends, which lost 10 bases and 0 bases, there was a span of 8 bases. This CDR3 has 12 amino acids. Germline V CDR1 and CDR2: MNHEY, SVGAGI. CDR3 region: CATRLSTDTQYF. The CDR3 DNA reads TGTGCCACCCGTTTGAGCACAGATACGCAGTATTTT.

The rearrangement links TRBV7-9 to TRBJ1-2; D gene uncertain. Germline assignment: CDR1 SEHNR and CDR2 FQNEAQ (reference sequence). The CDR3 runs to 15 residues. The germline V and J ends were trimmed by 3 bases and 5 bases, with 16 bases remaining between them. Here the CDR3 DNA reads TGTGCCAGCAGCTTTGGCCCCCCGACGGCTTATGGCTACACCTTC. This gives the protein CASSFGPPTAYGYTF.

This clone was found once. The V gene is TRBV5-1, the J gene TRBJ1-2; D is uncertain. Germline V gene lookup returns CDR1 SGHRS and CDR2 YFSETQ. Trimming shortened V by 0 bases and J by 4 bases, and 10 bases separated the two germline ends. This CDR3 is 14 amino acids long. DNA for the CDR3: TGCGCCAGCAGCTTGGACGACATGAGCTATGGCTACACCTTC. Encoded protein: CASSLDDMSYGYTF.

By share of the sample, this clone is medium-sized. The rearrangement links TRBV5-6 to TRBJ1-2; the D gene is possibly TRBD1 (5 bases). This CDR3 spans 14 amino acids. Trimming removed 1 base at V and 4 bases at J, with 11 bases between. CDR1 and CDR2 (germline): SGHDT, YYEEEE. The CDR3 nucleotides read TGTGCCAGCAGCTTGCAGGCGGGGGTCTATGGCTACACCTTC. Its translation: CASSLQAGVYGYTF.

This chain links TRBV4-2 with TRBJ1-1; no clear D. Germline V gene lookup returns CDR1 LGHNA and CDR2 YNFKEQ. The CDR3 runs 15 residues. V lost 0 bases and J lost 2, with 10 bases in between. DNA of the CDR3: TGTGCCAGCAGCCAAGATTGGCAGGACAACACTGAAGCTTTCTTT. It specifies CASSQDWQDNTEAFF.

J is TRBJ2-6 and V is TRBV6-2 or TRBV6-3; D is uncertain. V was clipped by 4 bases and J by 0 bases, with 13 bases between them. CDR3 length: 17 amino acids. Germline assignment: CDR1 MNHEY and CDR2 SVGEGT. CDR3 DNA sequence: TGTGCCAGCAGTTCTCATACGATGGGCTCTGGGGCCAACGTCCTGACTTTC. Its protein is CASSSHTMGSGANVLTF.

This clone appeared a single time. CDR3 loop: CASSLVGIDQPQHF. CDR3 coding DNA: TGTGCCAGCAGCTTGGTCGGGATAGATCAGCCCCAGCATTTT. The genes are TRBV5-8 and TRBJ1-5; D call uncertain. Between the trimmed V and J ends, which lost 0 bases and 5 bases, there was a span of 9 bases. CDR1 is SGHTS and CDR2 is YDEGEE in the germline V gene. This CDR3 comprises 14 residues.

This clone was seen more than once but under ten times. The chain recombines TRBV6-6 with TRBJ2-7, with 11 bases that match TRBD1. V lost 3 bases to trimming and J lost 6 bases; unmatched junction nucleotides: 4. Germline V gene data show CDR1 as MNHNY and CDR2 as SVGAGI (reference sequence). CDR3 length: 14 residues. The CDR3 bases are TGTGCCAGCAGTTATTCCGGACAGGGGGCCGAGCAGTACTTC. The encoded protein is CASSYSGQGAEQYF.

The gene calls are TRBV27 and TRBJ2-1, with D perhaps TRBD1 (5 bases). Trimming took off 3 bases at V and 6 bases at J, with 12 bases between the two ends. The length of the CDR3 is 14 residues. From germline, CDR1 is MNHEY and CDR2 SMNVEV (reference sequence). CDR3: CASSLGLSRNEQFF. Here the CDR3 DNA reads TGTGCCAGCAGTTTGGGGCTATCACGCAATGAGCAGTTCTTC.

The rearrangement uses TRBV7-9 and TRBJ1-3; a possible D gene is TRBD1 (5 bases). CDR3 length: 15 residues. Trimming took off 5 bases at V and 1 base at J, with 12 bases between the two ends. Germline V gives CDR1 SEHNR, CDR2 FQNEAQ (reference sequence). This chain's CDR3 is CASSPQSGSGNTIYF. The CDR3 DNA is TGTGCCAGCAGCCCTCAATCAGGGTCTGGAAACACCATATATTTT.

The rearrangement joins TRBV5-1 to TRBJ1-1; 8 bases are a match to TRBD1. V trimming: 2 bases; J trimming: 7 bases; junction bases outside the gene matches: 7. There are 14 residues in the CDR3. CDR1 SGHRS and CDR2 YFSETQ come from the germline V gene. The CDR3 is CASSFRDRTDEAFF. CDR3 bases: TGCGCCAGCAGCTTCCGGGACAGGACCGATGAAGCTTTCTTT.

Only a few counts were recorded for this clone. The chain carries TRBV15 and TRBJ1-1; D unclear. Germline loops: CDR1 LNHNV, CDR2 YYDKDF (reference sequence). Trimming took off 0 bases at V and 8 bases at J, with 10 bases between the two ends. CDR3 length: 13 amino acids. This CDR3 is CATSRDYEGEAFF. CDR3 DNA sequence: TGTGCCACCAGCAGAGATTATGAAGGAGAAGCTTTCTTT. Drawing the rest from reference TRBV15 and TRBJ1-1, the complete variable domain is DAMVIQNPRYQVTQFGKPVTLSCSQTLNHNVMYWYQQKSSQAPKLLFHYYDKDFNNEADTPDNFQSRRPNTSFCFLDIRSPGLGDTAMYLCATSRDYEGEAFFGQGTRLTVV.

Only a few counts were recorded for this clone. The chain combines TRBV9 with TRBJ1-5; D call uncertain. This CDR3 is 15 amino acids long. The germline V and J ends were trimmed by 0 bases and 4 bases, with 11 bases remaining between them. Germline V gene lookup returns CDR1 SGDLS and CDR2 YYNGEE. This CDR3 is CASSVGPSGNQPQHF. The DNA for the CDR3 is TGTGCCAGCAGCGTAGGCCCTTCCGGGAATCAGCCCCAGCATTTT. Complete variable domain (other parts from reference TRBV9 and TRBJ1-5): DSGVTQTPKHLITATGQRVTLRCSPRSGDLSVYWYQQSLDQGLQFLIQYYNGEERAKGNILERFSAQQFPDLHSELNLSSLELGDSALYFCASSVGPSGNQPQHFGDGTRLSIL.